This TCR beta chain was sequenced during a study of regulatory T cells in long-lasting Graves disease. Regarding the study as a whole: Limited samples may have lowered accuracy. TRBV28, TRBJ1-2 and TRBJ2-5 were segments that persistent disease favored.

Relying on iRepertoire HTBI primers and Arm-PCR of CDR3 regions, the team built TCR beta libraries. From the multiplex PCR reads, TCRdb called clonotypes with MiXCR, one entry per CDR3 protein. Of hundreds of thousands of distinct CDR3 sequences in the sample, about 15% were seen once. This clonotype was seen ten or more times. Antigen: not known. The CDR3 totals 17 residues. Trimming removed 0 bases at V and 3 bases at J, with 15 bases between. CDR1 is SGHTA, CDR2 FQGTGA, per germline. This sample's time point: newly diagnosed GD, antithyroid drugs for less than 3 months. After RNA was extracted from PBMCs, the TCR library was made from it. These data also featured in a second study, about T cells in Graves' hyperthyroidism and ophthalmopathy. That report adds: Patients were aged 18 to 65, had disease duration under 2 months, and had newly diagnosed hyperthyroidism. An initial round of RT-PCR targeting the TCR CDR3 relied on the HTBI primer set.

V gene TRBV7-3 combines with J gene TRBJ2-1; D is possibly TRBD2 (7 bases). The sample consisted of peripheral blood mononuclear cells (PBMCs), taken at new diagnosis, from a patient treated with antithyroid drugs. The receptor's source is a woman between 40 and 55 years old with Graves disease. In nucleotides, the CDR3 is TGTGCCAGCAGCTTAACACCAGGGGACTACCTCTACAATGAGCAGTTCTTC. It specifies CASSLTPGDYLYNEQFF.